This TCR beta chain was obtained from a study of cytomegalovirus exposure and HLA in healthy donors. The PCR ran on 60 Vbeta and 13 Jbeta primers. Assay used: immunoSEQ multiplex PCR; TCRdb lists only in-frame clones, some missing. This table holds about 170,000 clones, around 84% found once. The CDR3 length is 15 residues. Trimming pared 2 bases from V and 0 bases from J, leaving 8 bases between. In germline, CDR1 is SGHTA, CDR2 FQGTGA. Source material: PBMCs. This clonotype was sampled from a man aged 25-45 years in good health and CMV-seropositive. The rearrangement uses TRBV7-3 and TRBJ2-1; the D is unclear. The CDR3 DNA is TGTGCCAGCAGCTTAGCCTGGAGCTCCTACAATGAGCAGTTCTTC. Its translation is CASSLAWSSYNEQFF.